The present entry profiles one T cell receptor beta chain with its context. As yet, its antigen is unknown. This record comes from a study of T cell repertoires in cytomegalovirus infection. Across the study: A matching HLA type, together with CMV infection, was signaled by public TCR beta signatures. Points from the study as a whole: Cumulated frequencies of public TCR beta families served to identify carriers of CMV plus the relevant HLA. In two of eight donors, the top clonotype was HLA-C-restricted CMV-specific.

The CDR3 spans 12 residues. The V end was cut by 1 base, the J end by 5 bases, with 8 bases between. Germline V gives CDR1 SQVTM, CDR2 ANQGSEA. TCRdb independently ran MiXCR on the reads; one entry per CDR3 protein. The top ten clones hold under 8.5% of a sample with nearly 650,000 distinct CDR3 sequences, 20% to 25% of them seen once. This chain links TRBV29-1 with TRBJ1-2; tentatively, D is TRBD1 (6 bases). The source material was CD8+ T cells from PBMCs. The TCR originated in a human donor in good health (CMV status not recorded). Some clones in this sample may be carry-over from other donors' samples. The CDR3 region has the DNA TGCAGCGTTGAAGGGACAGCATATGGCTACACCTTC. This sequence encodes CSVEGTAYGYTF. The whole variable domain, remainder taken from reference TRBV29-1 and TRBJ1-2, is SAVISQKPSRDICQRGTSLTIQCQVDSQVTMMFWYRQQPGQSLTLIATANQGSEATYESGFVIDKFPISRPNLTFSTLTVSNMSPEDSSIYLCSVEGTAYGYTFGSGTRLTVV.